The clone carrying this TCR delta chain was recorded a few times. Its antigen is currently unknown. A read error is likely here: a far larger clone is one base away. The identical CDR3 is also encoded by other nucleotide sequences in the sample. This entry is derived from a study of γδ T cells in repeated Plasmodium falciparum infection. Study-wide background: The natural-infection arm compared Malian children under seasonal malaria with matched Australian children.

The trim removed 5 bases at V and 1 base at J, leaving 8 bases unmatched. Germline CDR1 TVYSNPD, CDR2 GDNSRS (reference sequence). The CDR3 covers 14 residues. Overall study results and limits: The Malian cohort came from a small rural village of predominantly one ethnic group. Repeated controlled infections reportedly drove waves of new clonotype selection in Vdelta2-negative, mostly Vdelta1+, gammadelta repertoires.

TCRdb applied CATT to the multiplex PCR reads for clone calling. The sample yields 50,000 to 55,000 delta-chain clones, around 2% seen once. Gammadelta T cells were flow-sorted from PBMC into Vgamma9/Vdelta2+ and Vdelta2-negative populations for bulk analysis. The clonotype was recovered from a pool of human donors (malaria-infected and uninfected, not separated). Input material: gamma-delta T cells from blood. This chain joins TRDV3 and TRDJ1, with TRDD3 matching 9 bases. As TCRdb names no J gene, one was assigned here on the basis of a DNA match to germline. The CDR3 here is CALKLGDLTDKLIF. CDR3 bases: TGTGCCCTAAAACTGGGGGACCTCACCGATAAACTCATCTTT. The whole variable domain, remainder taken from reference TRDV3 and TRDJ1, is CDKVTQSSPDQTVASGSEVVLLCTYDTVYSNPDLFWYRIRPDYSFQFVFYGDNSRSEGADFTQGRFSVKHILTQKAFHLVISPVRTEDSATYYCALKLGDLTDKLIFGKGTRVTVEP.